This T cell receptor beta chain originates from a study of blood T cell repertoires in COVID-19. Germline V gene data show CDR1 as MNHNY and CDR2 as SVGAGI (reference sequence). Trimming cost V 4 bases and J 6 bases, with 15 bases left between them. CDR3 size: 15 residues. Produced via immunoSEQ multiplex PCR; TCRdb's table is partial and in-frame only. This sample yields tens of thousands of clones, of which about 93% are seen a single time; 2.9% belongs to the top ten. The TCR originated in a man aged 70 or older with active COVID-19. V usage is TRBV6-6 and J usage is TRBJ2-2; D unresolved. Sequenced: peripheral blood. The CDR3 bases are TGTGCCAGCAGTTCCCTACCACCGCCCTCCGGGGAGCTGTTTTTT. This translates into CASSSLPPPSGELFF.